The present entry profiles one T cell receptor (beta chain) with its context. The V end lost 4 bases, the J end lost 6 bases, and 13 bases lay between the germline ends. Looked up from germline, CDR1 is LNHDA and CDR2 is SQIVND (reference sequence). The CDR3 has 14 amino acids. These data originate in a study of blood T cell repertoires in COVID-19. Study processing details: Amplified reference gene primers provided the basis for estimating nucleated cell counts. Assay: immunoSEQ multiplex PCR; the TCRdb copy retains only in-frame clones and omits some. Clone size and the V and J calls come from that table; the DNA yielded D and trimming. The sample has hundreds of thousands of clones, roughly 88% seen once.

Sequencing was carried out using peripheral blood. This chain connects TRBV19 to TRBJ1-5; D is perhaps TRBD1 (6 bases). This receptor was taken from a man aged 18 to 29 with active or convalescent COVID-19. This CDR3 is CASSKGGESQPQHF. The CDR3 DNA is TGTGCCAGTAGTAAAGGGGGAGAAAGTCAGCCCCAGCATTTT.